This entry lists 25 T cell receptor beta chains sequenced from one sample in a study. TCRdb analysed the 5' RACE reads with MiXCR anew, one entry per CDR3 protein. The table lists roughly 7,800 distinct CDR3 sequences, 16% of them singletons. The sequenced sample consisted of memory CD4+ T cells sorted from blood. Subset meaning: memory CD4+ T cells, CD4+CD45RO+CD25-. These receptors were obtained from a female donor with breast cancer.

This clonotype was recorded a few times. A much larger clone lies a single base off, so this may be a read error. The chain carries TRBV20-1 and TRBJ1-3; D may be TRBD1 (5 bases). This CDR3 has 15 residues. Germline V gene lookup returns CDR1 DFQATT and CDR2 SNEGSKA (reference sequence). V was clipped by 7 bases and J by 5 bases, with 21 bases between them. The CDR3 is CSVIPGGGGRNTIYF. Written as DNA, the CDR3 is TGCAGTGTTATCCCTGGCGGGGGAGGGAGAAACACCATATATTTT.

Relative to its sample, this clonotype is medium-sized. The chain employs TRBV5-1 and TRBJ1-1; D uncertain. With 4 bases removed from V and 6 bases from J, the gap between germline ends came to 16 bases. There are 14 residues in the CDR3. Germline assignment: CDR1 SGHRS and CDR2 YFSETQ. The CDR3: CASSSAGEAPEAFF. CDR3 nucleotides: TGCGCCAGCAGCAGTGCCGGGGAGGCCCCTGAAGCTTTCTTT. The full variable domain, its missing parts supplied by reference TRBV5-1 and TRBJ1-1, is KAGVTQTPRYLIKTRGQQVTLSCSPISGHRSVSWYQQTPGQGLQFLFEYFSETQRNKGNFPGRFSGRQFSNSRSEMNVSTLELGDSALYLCASSSAGEAPEAFFGQGTRLTVV.

This clonotype is classed as medium-sized. The rearrangement uses TRBV5-1 and TRBJ1-1, with D tentatively TRBD1 (5 bases). The CDR3 is 13 amino acids. V was shortened by 1 base and J by 11 bases, with 15 bases between the two germline ends. Germline CDR1 is SGHRS and CDR2 is YFSETQ. The CDR3 reads CASSLSGTETAFF. The CDR3 DNA sequence: TGCGCCAGCAGCTTGTCAGGGACTGAGACGGCTTTCTTT.

This clonotype was seen more than once but under ten times. A much larger clone sits a single nucleotide away, making a read error possible. The chain recombines TRBV5-1 with TRBJ2-5, with D unclear. The germline V gene has CDR1 SGHRS and CDR2 YFSETQ. The CDR3 is 15 amino acids. The CDR3 region is CATSLGQGLGETQYF. DNA of the CDR3: TGCGCCACCAGCTTGGGTCAAGGTCTGGGGGAGACCCAGTACTTC.

This clonotype was counted many times. The V and J genes are TRBV12-5 and TRBJ2-2, with D possibly being TRBD1 (5 bases). CDR3 length: 15 residues. The germline gives CDR1 LGHNT, CDR2 FRNRAP. The germline V and J ends were trimmed by 3 bases and 2 bases, with 10 bases remaining between them. CDR3 in amino acids: CASGFLQGNTGELFF. In DNA, the CDR3 is TGTGCTAGTGGTTTCCTTCAGGGAAACACCGGGGAGCTGTTTTTT.

This clonotype was observed at least ten times. The rearrangement uses TRBV20-1 and TRBJ2-3; a weak D match, TRBD2 (5 bases). Germline V CDR1 and CDR2: DFQATT, SNEGSKA (reference sequence). This CDR3 contains 11 residues. CDR3 amino acids: CTAWRTDTQYF. In DNA form, the CDR3 reads TGCACCGCCTGGAGGACAGATACGCAGTATTTT.

This clonotype qualifies as medium-sized (0.01 to 0.1%). V is TRBV5-6 and J is TRBJ1-3, with a weak D call TRBD1 (6 bases). Per germline, CDR1 SGHDT and CDR2 YYEEEE. This CDR3 region has 15 residues. V was cut by 1 base and J by 3 bases, with 11 bases left in between. CDR3 protein: CASSLTGIGGNTIYF. The DNA of the CDR3 is TGTGCCAGCAGCTTGACAGGGATCGGTGGAAACACCATATATTTT.

Points on this clonotype: This could be a read error, since a much larger clone is one nucleotide away. The rearrangement joins TRBV7-7 to TRBJ1-4; 8 nucleotides match TRBD1. This CDR3 is 15 amino acids long. Germline CDR1 reads SSHAT; CDR2 reads FNYEAQ (reference sequence). CDR3 DNA: TGTGCTAGCAGTCCGACAGGGGCGGCTGGTGAAAACCTGTTTTTT. Amino acids: CASSPTGAAGENLFF.

Sample share makes this clonotype medium-sized. The rearrangement uses TRBV12-3 or TRBV12-4 and TRBJ1-1; TRBD1 is a possible D gene (5 bases). V was shortened by 6 bases and J by 6 bases, with 11 bases between the two germline ends. The CDR3 length is 12 residues. The CDR3 bases are TGTGCCAGCAGCTACGGACAATCTGAAGCTTTCTTT. This encodes CASSYGQSEAFF.

This clonotype has a count of ten or more. The rearrangement links TRBV7-2 to TRBJ1-1, with D unclear. The length of the CDR3 is 15 residues. V lost 0 bases to trimming and J lost 5 bases, with 13 bases between them. Germline-derived CDR1 and CDR2 are SGHTA and FQGNSA. Written as DNA, the CDR3 is TGTGCCAGCAGCTTAGCCACAGCACTCGGGACTGAAGCTTTCTTT. This sequence encodes CASSLATALGTEAFF.

This clonotype rates as medium-sized. The rearrangement joins TRBV6-1 to TRBJ1-3; no reliable D call. Trimming cost V 6 bases and J 0 bases, with 9 bases left between them. Germline V gene sequence: CDR1 MNHNS, CDR2 SASEGT. CDR3 size: 14 residues. DNA for the CDR3: TGTGCCAGCAGGGGGATAGCCTCTGGAAACACCATATATTTT. It translates to CASRGIASGNTIYF.

This clonotype is medium-sized (0.01 to 0.1%) within its sample. The chain couples TRBV12-3 or TRBV12-4 to TRBJ2-1; D call uncertain. V gave up 3 bases and J gave up 8 bases, with 8 bases separating them. The CDR3 sequence is 12 residues long. CDR3 nucleotides: TGTGCCAGCAGTTTGTTCGGCGATGAGCAGTTCTTC. The encoded protein is CASSLFGDEQFF.

By frequency in the sample, this clonotype is medium-sized. The CDR3 spells CSVTQSGMETQYF. The CDR3 nucleotides are TGCAGCGTCACTCAGTCCGGGATGGAGACCCAGTACTTC. The V gene is TRBV29-1, the J gene TRBJ2-5; possible D gene TRBD2, 5 bases. V gave up 6 bases and J gave up 5 bases, with 16 bases separating them. Germline values: CDR1 SQVTM, CDR2 ANQGSEA. This CDR3 spans 13 amino acids.

This clonotype was observed many times. This rearrangement joins TRBV18 to TRBJ1-2; no definite D call. Germline V gene lookup returns CDR1 KGHSH and CDR2 LQKENI. V lost 2 bases to trimming and J lost 0 bases, with 7 bases between them. The CDR3 has 14 amino acids. CDR3 DNA: TGTGCCAGCTCACCATCACAGTCTAACTATGGCTACACCTTC. This codes for CASSPSQSNYGYTF.

This clonotype turned up a few times. A much larger clone differs from this one at a single base, so this may be a read error. The chain links TRBV20-1 to TRBJ2-5; the match to TRBD2 covers 8 bases. V lost 5 bases to trimming and J lost 5 bases; unmatched junction nucleotides: 16. There are 16 residues in the CDR3. Germline V gives CDR1 DFQATT, CDR2 SNEGSKA (reference sequence). In nucleotides, the CDR3 is TGCAGTGCTCCAAGGGGTGGTAGCGGGATCGGGGAGACCCAGTACTTC. Protein: CSAPRGGSGIGETQYF.

Relative to its sample, this clonotype is medium-sized (0.01 to 0.1%). The chain joins TRBV7-3 to TRBJ2-1; D might be TRBD2 (5 bases). The germline gives CDR1 SGHTA, CDR2 FQGTGA. CDR3 length equals 15 residues. Between the trimmed V and J ends, which lost 0 bases and 8 bases, there was a span of 14 bases. This chain's CDR3 is CASSLTKGAMDEQFF. For the CDR3, the DNA is TGTGCCAGCAGCTTAACTAAGGGAGCTATGGATGAGCAGTTCTTC.

By sample share, this clonotype is medium-sized. The genes are TRBV4-2 and TRBJ1-1; no clear D gene. CDR3 length: 12 residues. Trimming removed 7 bases at V and 4 bases at J, with 10 bases between. Germline V gene lookup returns CDR1 LGHNA and CDR2 YNFKEQ. The DNA of the CDR3 is TGTGCCAGCAACAATGGGCCCACTGAAGCTTTCTTT. Translating it yields CASNNGPTEAFF.

This clonotype was recorded many times. V usage is TRBV20-1 and J usage is TRBJ2-3, with 7 bases that match TRBD2. Per germline, CDR1 DFQATT and CDR2 SNEGSKA (reference sequence). The CDR3 spans 16 residues. The junction had 7 bases not matched to a gene; V was cut back by 0 bases and J by 1 base. The CDR3 nucleotides are TGCAGTGCTAGAGATCATCGGGGAGGGGGCACAGATACGCAGTATTTT. Translation: CSARDHRGGGTDTQYF.

This clonotype was seen many times. The chain joins TRBV30 to TRBJ1-1; D is possibly TRBD1 (6 bases). Trimming took off 2 bases at V and 4 bases at J, with 11 bases between the two ends. This CDR3 has 13 residues. Germline CDR1 is GTSNPN and CDR2 is SVGIG (reference sequence). The CDR3 DNA sequence: TGTGCCTGGAGTCCAGGGGATAGCACTGAAGCTTTCTTT. This translates into CAWSPGDSTEAFF.

In this sample, this clonotype turned up a few times. This chain joins TRBV10-3 and TRBJ2-5; 9 bases map to TRBD1. Germline V gene sequence: CDR1 ENHRY, CDR2 SYGVKD. There are 14 residues in the CDR3. Trimming cost V 6 bases and J 6 bases; bases outside gene matches: 8. The CDR3 nucleotides are TGTGCCATCAGAAAGGGACAGGGCGGGAAGACCCAGTACTTC. Translated, it gives CAIRKGQGGKTQYF.

This clonotype occurred a few times. This chain links TRBV5-1 with TRBJ2-1; D remains ambiguous. Trimming left V 4 bases short and J 3 bases short, with 14 bases between. Germline assignment: CDR1 SGHRS and CDR2 YFSETQ. The CDR3 runs 15 residues. CDR3 loop: CASSALHRNYNEQFF. The CDR3 bases are TGCGCCAGCAGCGCCCTGCACCGAAACTACAATGAGCAGTTCTTC.

Judged by abundance, this clonotype is medium-sized. V is TRBV12-3 or TRBV12-4 and J is TRBJ1-1; unclear D gene. Trimming left V 6 bases short and J 0 bases short, with 8 bases between. The CDR3 sequence is 13 residues long. CDR3 amino acids: CASRLDLNTEAFF. CDR3 sequence (DNA): TGTGCCAGCAGACTCGACCTGAACACTGAAGCTTTCTTT.

This clonotype was detected ten times or more. The chain couples TRBV30 to TRBJ1-4, with D maybe TRBD1 (5 bases). V shed 1 base and J shed 7 bases, with 19 bases lying between them. CDR1 is GTSNPN and CDR2 is SVGIG in the germline V gene (reference sequence). The CDR3 has 16 amino acids. CDR3 nucleotides: TGTGCCTGGAGTGCGGCTCCGACCGATCAGGGTGAAAAACTGTTTTTT. Encoded protein: CAWSAAPTDQGEKLFF.

In its sample, this clonotype was seen many times. The V call is TRBV11-1, the J call TRBJ2-2, with unresolved D. This CDR3 has 16 amino acids. Germline V CDR1 and CDR2: SGHAT, FQDESV (reference sequence). V shed 1 base and J shed 5 bases, with 14 bases lying between them. The CDR3 sequence is CASSLVRGAVTGELFF. CDR3 sequence (DNA): TGTGCCAGCAGCTTAGTTCGCGGAGCTGTAACCGGGGAGCTGTTTTTT.

This clonotype was observed at least ten times. The V and J genes are TRBV4-2 and TRBJ1-5; 8 bases are a match to TRBD1. This CDR3 has 16 amino acids. Germline values: CDR1 LGHNA, CDR2 YNFKEQ. The ends lost 0 bases at V and 5 bases at J; junction bases unmatched: 6. The CDR3 nucleotides are TGTGCCAGCAGCCAAGAAGGAGACAGGGGTTATCAGCCCCAGCATTTT. Residues: CASSQEGDRGYQPQHF.